Shown below are 27 T cell receptor beta chains from a single sample sequenced in a study of OX40 agonist ivuxolimab in advanced cancers. Repertoires were generated with immunoSEQ multiplex PCR, while TCRdb's copy carries only in-frame clones and drops some. The repertoire includes about 60,000 clones, 85% to 90% of them detected once, and approximately 4% sits in the top ten. Source: CD4+ or CD8+ T cells sorted from blood, taken in a trial of the OX40 agonist ivuxolimab. All receptors derive from an adult with an advanced solid tumor such as melanoma, head and neck, liver or kidney cancer.

The chain combines TRBV7-3 with TRBJ1-1; a possible D gene is TRBD1 (5 bases). In germline, CDR1 is SGHTA, CDR2 FQGTGA. Trimming stripped 0 bases from V and 5 bases from J, with 7 bases between. CDR3 length equals 13 residues. Here the CDR3 reads CASSLTAGTEAFF. In nucleotides, the CDR3 is TGTGCCAGCAGCTTAACTGCAGGGACTGAAGCTTTCTTT.

The chain couples TRBV11-2 to TRBJ2-3, with 10 bases matching TRBD2. CDR3 length: 15 amino acids. With 1 base clipped from V and 6 bases from J, the junction kept 4 bases outside the gene matches. CDR1 is SGHAT, CDR2 FQNNGV, per germline. DNA of the CDR3: TGTGCCAGCAGCTTAGGGACTAGCGGTAGGGATACGCAGTATTTT. It is translated as CASSLGTSGRDTQYF.

The chain joins TRBV2 to TRBJ2-3, with a weak D call TRBD1 (6 bases). Trimming stripped 6 bases from V and 6 bases from J, with 13 bases between. Germline CDR1 and CDR2: SNHLY and FYNNEI. This CDR3 region has 13 residues. CDR3 coding DNA: TGTGCCAGCAGCGCCCTCGACAGGGATACGCAGTATTTT. The encoded protein is CASSALDRDTQYF. Supplemented by reference TRBV2 and TRBJ2-3, the full variable domain reads EPEVTQTPSHQVTQMGQEVILRCVPISNHLYFYWYRQILGQKVEFLVSFYNNEISEKSEIFDDQFSVERPDGSNFTLKIRSTKLEDSAMYFCASSALDRDTQYFGPGTRLTVL.

This chain links TRBV11-3 with TRBJ2-3, with D possibly TRBD1 on 6 matching bases. CDR3 length equals 14 residues. CDR1 is SGHNT, CDR2 YENEEA, per germline. V was clipped by 5 bases and J by 2 bases, with 11 bases between them. CDR3 nucleotides: TGTGCCAGCAGCCAGGGGCATGTCACAGATACGCAGTATTTT. Amino acid sequence: CASSQGHVTDTQYF.

This chain uses TRBV27 with TRBJ1-2, with D possibly matching TRBD1 (5 bases). Germline V lookup: CDR1 MNHEY, CDR2 SMNVEV (reference sequence). The CDR3 consists of 14 residues. V lost 8 bases, J lost 0 bases, and 13 bases lay in between. CDR3 residues: CASGGPTANYGYTF. In DNA form, the CDR3 reads TGTGCCAGCGGGGGACCGACAGCTAACTATGGCTACACCTTC.

The chain couples TRBV29-1 to TRBJ2-1; no clear D. V gave up 4 bases and J gave up 4 bases, with 5 bases separating them. Germline V gene sequence: CDR1 SQVTM, CDR2 ANQGSEA. This CDR3 comprises 11 residues. The CDR3 sequence is CSVGGYNEQFF. The DNA of the CDR3 is TGCAGCGTTGGGGGTTACAATGAGCAGTTCTTC.

V is TRBV28 and J is TRBJ2-5, with unresolved D. TRBJ2-7 matches the DNA end more closely, so the J call is doubtful. The CDR3 contains 12 residues. The germline V gene has CDR1 MDHEN and CDR2 SYDVKM. DNA for the CDR3: TGTGCCAGCAGTTTATATCCCTACGAGCAGTACTTC. Translating gives CASSLYPYEQYF.

This chain connects TRBV5-1 to TRBJ1-5; 7 nucleotides match TRBD1. The junction had 3 bases not matched to a gene; V was cut back by 0 bases and J by 6 bases. The CDR3 spans 14 residues. Germline V CDR1 and CDR2: SGHRS, YFSETQ. This CDR3 reads CASSLEGGFQPQHF. The CDR3 region has the DNA TGCGCCAGCAGCTTGGAAGGGGGCTTTCAGCCCCAGCATTTT.

The rearrangement uses TRBV7-2 and TRBJ2-3; TRBD1 agrees at 8 bases. The CDR3 is made up of 17 amino acids. The germline V gene has CDR1 SGHTA and CDR2 FQGNSA. The V gene end was trimmed by 4 bases and the J gene end by 1 base; junction bases not matched to a gene: 10. This chain's CDR3 is CASSSPTGQGGTDTQYF. CDR3 nucleotide sequence: TGTGCCAGCAGCTCACCCACCGGACAGGGTGGCACAGATACGCAGTATTTT.

This rearrangement joins TRBV5-1 to TRBJ2-7; TRBD1 agrees at 9 bases. The CDR3 covers 14 residues. Germline V lookup: CDR1 SGHRS, CDR2 YFSETQ. Trimming removed 5 bases from V and 2 bases from J; junction bases left unmatched: 5. This CDR3 reads CASRSGTGPYEQYF. CDR3 nucleotide sequence: TGCGCCAGCAGGTCCGGGACAGGGCCCTACGAGCAGTACTTC.

V and J are TRBV19 and TRBJ2-2; D tentatively fits TRBD1 or TRBD2 (5 bases each). The V end was cut by 3 bases, the J end by 4 bases, with 15 bases between. The CDR3 spans 16 residues. Germline loops: CDR1 LNHDA, CDR2 SQIVND (reference sequence). In nucleotides, the CDR3 is TGTGCCAGTAGTATCGAGGGGACGGGACCCACCGGGGAGCTGTTTTTT. It translates to CASSIEGTGPTGELFF.

In the case of this clone: One junction end does not reproduce the germline sequence, and a read error may be involved. The chain has TRBV7-8 and TRBJ1-2; 7 positions match TRBD1. Germline V gene sequence: CDR1 SGHVS, CDR2 FQNEAQ. The CDR3 sequence is 13 residues long. This CDR3 is CASAGQQTAWPLF. CDR3 nucleotides: TGTGCCAGTGCGGGACAGCAGACTGCTTGGCCACTCTTC. The variable domain in full, completed from reference TRBV7-8 and TRBJ1-2, reads GAGVSQSPRYKVAKRGQDVALRCDPISGHVSLFWYQQALGQGPEFLTYFQNEAQLDKSGLPSDRFFAERPEGSVSTLKIQRTQQEDSAVYLCASAGQQTAWPLFGSGTRLTVV.

This clone was detected only a few times. This rearrangement joins TRBV19 to TRBJ2-2, with 8 bases aligning to TRBD1. CDR3 length: 14 amino acids. Per germline, CDR1 LNHDA and CDR2 SQIVND (reference sequence). With V trimmed by 6 bases and J by 6 bases, 6 bases remained unmatched. The CDR3 loop reads CASRGQASAGELFF. The CDR3 nucleotides are TGTGCCAGTAGGGGACAGGCATCCGCCGGGGAGCTGTTTTTT. Full variable domain (remainder filled in from reference TRBV19 and TRBJ2-2): DGGITQSPKYLFRKEGQNVTLSCEQNLNHDAMYWYRQDPGQGLRLIYYSQIVNDFQKGDIAEGYSVSREKKESFPLTVTSAQKNPTAFYLCASRGQASAGELFFGEGSRLTVL.

The rearrangement links TRBV27 to TRBJ1-1, with TRBD1 matching over 8 bases. CDR3 length: 15 amino acids. Germline V CDR1 and CDR2: MNHEY, SMNVEV (reference sequence). Unmatched junction bases numbered 6, after V lost 2 bases and J lost 4 bases. The CDR3 here is CASSLQGARGTEAFF. CDR3 nucleotides: TGTGCCAGCAGTTTACAGGGGGCGAGGGGCACTGAAGCTTTCTTT.

The chain uses TRBV6-1 and TRBJ2-2; D may correspond to TRBD1 or TRBD2 (5 bases each). The CDR3 contains 12 residues. Germline CDR1 reads MNHNS; CDR2 reads SASEGT. The V and J ends lost 8 bases and 3 bases respectively, with 7 bases between them. The CDR3 is CASGGYTGELFF. The CDR3 coding sequence is TGTGCCAGCGGGGGTTACACCGGGGAGCTGTTTTTT.

J is TRBJ2-1 and V is TRBV5-1, with unresolved D. CDR1 and CDR2 (germline): SGHRS, YFSETQ. This CDR3 spans 11 amino acids. Trimming left V 4 bases short and J 4 bases short, with 3 bases between. The CDR3 DNA follows: TGCGCCAGCAGCAGATACAATGAGCAGTTCTTC. Protein: CASSRYNEQFF. Combining the CDR3 with reference TRBV5-1 and TRBJ2-1 gives the whole variable domain KAGVTQTPRYLIKTRGQQVTLSCSPISGHRSVSWYQQTPGQGLQFLFEYFSETQRNKGNFPGRFSGRQFSNSRSEMNVSTLELGDSALYLCASSRYNEQFFGPGTRLTVL.

This clone appeared a single time. The genes are TRBV7-3 and TRBJ2-1, with D uncertain. The CDR3 has 13 residues. Trimming took off 2 bases at V and 6 bases at J, with 8 bases between the two ends. Germline V CDR1 and CDR2: SGHTA, FQGTGA. The CDR3 loop is CASSLGPANEQFF. The DNA of the CDR3 is TGTGCCAGCAGCTTAGGCCCAGCCAATGAGCAGTTCTTC.

The genes are TRBV7-2 and TRBJ2-4; D is uncertain. V lost 5 bases and J 9 bases, leaving 14 bases between the germline ends. The CDR3 has 13 amino acids. CDR1 and CDR2 (germline): SGHTA, FQGNSA. CDR3 sequence reads: CASSTHQVAIQYF. CDR3 in DNA: TGTGCCAGCAGCACCCATCAGGTCGCCATTCAGTACTTC.

Here the CDR3 DNA reads TGTGCCATCAGCCAGGGGGGTCTACAGCCCCAGCATTTT. Protein product: CAISQGGLQPQHF. The J gene is TRBJ1-5, the V gene TRBV10-3, with 7 bases lining up with TRBD1. This CDR3 has 13 amino acids. After removal of 6 bases from V and 7 bases from J, the junction contained 6 bases not matched to a gene. The germline gives CDR1 ENHRY, CDR2 SYGVKD.

This chain joins TRBV7-2 and TRBJ1-5, with no clear D. The CDR3 runs to 14 residues. Germline values: CDR1 SGHTA, CDR2 FQGNSA. Trimming removed 4 bases at V and 2 bases at J, with 9 bases between. As DNA, the CDR3 is TGTGCCAGCAGCTCCGGGCAAGGCAATCAGCCCCAGCATTTT. Residues: CASSSGQGNQPQHF.

This clone was picked up one time. J is TRBJ2-3 and V is TRBV11-1; D ambiguous. This CDR3 is 13 amino acids long. V was trimmed by 0 bases and J by 4 bases, leaving 5 bases between them. Per germline, CDR1 SGHAT and CDR2 FQDESV (reference sequence). This CDR3 reads CASSLALADTQYF. The CDR3 DNA follows: TGTGCCAGCAGCTTAGCGCTGGCAGATACGCAGTATTTT. Based on the CDR3 plus reference TRBV11-1 and TRBJ2-3, the full variable domain is EAEVAQSPRYKITEKSQAVAFWCDPISGHATLYWYRQILGQGPELLVQFQDESVVDDSQLPKDRFSAERLKGVDSTLKIQPAELGDSAMYLCASSLALADTQYFGPGTRLTVL.

The DNA of the CDR3 is TGCGCCAGCAGCTCTGTCGAGAGCTCCTACGAGCAGTACTTC. It codes for CASSSVESSYEQYF. The rearrangement links TRBV5-1 to TRBJ2-7; D gene ambiguous. The CDR3 sequence is 14 residues long. Trimming took 3 bases from V and 0 from J, leaving 10 bases between them. CDR1 and CDR2 (germline): SGHRS, YFSETQ.

This clone showed up just once. The rearrangement links TRBV4-1 to TRBJ2-7; D call uncertain. This CDR3 spans 13 amino acids. Germline V gene lookup returns CDR1 MGHRA and CDR2 YSYEKL. V lost 1 base, J lost 8 bases, and 12 bases lay in between. The CDR3: CASSQVEDSKQYF. Written as DNA, the CDR3 is TGCGCCAGCAGCCAAGTCGAGGATTCGAAGCAGTACTTC.

The CDR3 DNA reads TGTGCCAGCTCACCAAATCCAGGAGTGCAAGAGACCCAGTACTTC. This gives the protein CASSPNPGVQETQYF. J is TRBJ2-5 and V is TRBV18; no clear D. Deletions cut 2 bases from V and 2 bases from J, with 12 bases between. Germline V gives CDR1 KGHSH, CDR2 LQKENI. The CDR3 spans 15 residues. Filled out from reference TRBV18 and TRBJ2-5, the complete variable domain reads NAGVMQNPRHLVRRRGQEARLRCSPMKGHSHVYWYRQLPEEGLKFMVYLQKENIIDESGMPKERFSAEFPKEGPSILRIQQVVRGDSAAYFCASSPNPGVQETQYFGPGTRLLVL.

A single count supports this clone. The chain has TRBV5-6 and TRBJ1-5; D gene uncertain. The CDR3 spans 16 residues. The V and J ends lost 4 bases and 3 bases respectively, with 17 bases between them. Germline CDR1 and CDR2: SGHDT and YYEEEE. The CDR3 sequence: CASSGRTANNNQPQHF. The CDR3 nucleotides read TGTGCCAGCAGCGGTAGGACCGCGAATAACAATCAGCCCCAGCATTTT. The whole variable domain, remainder taken from reference TRBV5-6 and TRBJ1-5, is DAGVTQSPTHLIKTRGQQVTLRCSPKSGHDTVSWYQQALGQGPQFIFQYYEEEERQRGNFPDRFSGHQFPNYSSELNVNALLLGDSALYLCASSGRTANNNQPQHFGDGTRLSIL.

The chain links TRBV5-1 to TRBJ1-4, with D perhaps matching TRBD1 (5 bases). V shed 3 bases and J shed 1 base, with 10 bases lying between them. The CDR3 has 15 residues. Germline loops: CDR1 SGHRS, CDR2 YFSETQ. CDR3 sequence reads: CASSSRVGTNEKLFF. In DNA, the CDR3 is TGCGCCAGCAGCTCCAGGGTAGGAACTAATGAAAAACTGTTTTTT. Looking up the rest from reference TRBV5-1 and TRBJ1-4 gives the full variable domain: KAGVTQTPRYLIKTRGQQVTLSCSPISGHRSVSWYQQTPGQGLQFLFEYFSETQRNKGNFPGRFSGRQFSNSRSEMNVSTLELGDSALYLCASSSRVGTNEKLFFGSGTQLSVL.

In this sample, this clone turned up once. The V call is TRBV7-2, the J call TRBJ2-3; D is unresolved. The CDR3 is made up of 14 amino acids. Trimming shortened V by 1 base and J by 6 bases, and 11 bases separated the two germline ends. CDR1 SGHTA and CDR2 FQGNSA come from the germline V gene. CDR3 in amino acids: CASSLVGTQDTQYF. The CDR3 bases are TGTGCCAGCAGCTTAGTGGGCACTCAGGATACGCAGTATTTT. The entire variable domain, with the rest obtained from reference TRBV7-2 and TRBJ2-3, is as follows: GAGVSQSPSNKVTEKGKDVELRCDPISGHTALYWYRQSLGQGLEFLIYFQGNSAPDKSGLPSDRFSAERTGGSVSTLTIQRTQQEDSAVYLCASSLVGTQDTQYFGPGTRLTVL.